This passage covers 16 T cell receptor beta chains from one sample sequenced in a study of T cell responses to AZD1222 COVID-19 vaccine. The method was immunoSEQ multiplex PCR; TCRdb's version includes in-frame clones alone and lacks a portion of them. In the table there are just under 150,000 clones, approximately 88% of which are singletons. Sequences were derived from peripheral blood, sampled 28 days after the second dose of the MenACWY control vaccine. These receptors were obtained from an adult who received the MenACWY meningococcal vaccine as a control.

This clone has a handful of counts. V usage is TRBV11-3 and J usage is TRBJ1-1; D might be TRBD1 (5 bases). Trimming removed 0 bases at V and 0 bases at J, with 8 bases between. This CDR3 region has 15 residues. Germline CDR1 SGHNT, CDR2 YENEEA. CDR3 amino acids: CASSLEGTVNTEAFF. The CDR3 DNA sequence: TGTGCCAGCAGCTTAGAGGGGACGGTGAACACTGAAGCTTTCTTT.

Remarks on this clone: At the DNA level, this CDR3 is encoded by other sequences in the same sample as well. The V call is TRBV5-1, the J call TRBJ1-1; no clear D. The CDR3 contains 14 residues. Germline V lookup: CDR1 SGHRS, CDR2 YFSETQ. The ends were cut back, 1 base at V and 0 bases at J, with 7 bases in the middle. This CDR3 reads CASSLSRMNTEAFF. CDR3 nucleotide sequence: TGCGCCAGCAGCTTGTCGAGAATGAACACTGAAGCTTTCTTT.

The chain uses TRBV5-4 and TRBJ1-2; D remains ambiguous. Trimming removed 2 bases from V and 8 bases from J, with 10 bases in between. Germline lookup yields CDR1 SGHNT and CDR2 YYREEE (reference sequence). CDR3 length equals 12 residues. In nucleotides, the CDR3 is TGTGCCAGCAGCTTTGGGCGTTCCGGCTACACCTTC. Protein product: CASSFGRSGYTF.

This sequence joins TRBV14 and TRBJ1-2; D might be TRBD1 (5 bases). This CDR3 contains 14 residues. Germline V gives CDR1 SGHDN, CDR2 FVKESK. The germline V and J ends were trimmed by 6 bases and 7 bases, with 18 bases remaining between them. The CDR3 here is CASSQGDRASGYTF. The CDR3 DNA follows: TGTGCCAGCAGTCAGGGTGACAGAGCTTCTGGCTACACCTTC.

V is TRBV19 and J is TRBJ1-1; 8 bases match TRBD1. The V segment lost 4 bases and the J segment 0 bases; nucleotides outside the gene matches: 10. The CDR3 runs 17 residues. Germline V CDR1 and CDR2: LNHDA, SQIVND (reference sequence). The CDR3 here is CASSRRQGTVMNTEAFF. CDR3 nucleotides: TGTGCCAGTAGTAGGCGACAGGGGACGGTAATGAACACTGAAGCTTTCTTT. The full variable domain, completed using reference TRBV19 and TRBJ1-1, is DGGITQSPKYLFRKEGQNVTLSCEQNLNHDAMYWYRQDPGQGLRLIYYSQIVNDFQKGDIAEGYSVSREKKESFPLTVTSAQKNPTAFYLCASSRRQGTVMNTEAFFGQGTRLTVV.

DNA of the CDR3: TGTGCCAGCTCACCACCGGTTGGACAGGGGCTGCACACCGGGGAGCTGTTTTTT. The encoded protein is CASSPPVGQGLHTGELFF. J is TRBJ2-2 and V is TRBV18, with 9 bases identical to TRBD1. The ends lost 0 bases at V and 3 bases at J; junction bases unmatched: 8. CDR1 KGHSH and CDR2 LQKENI come from the germline V gene. The CDR3 consists of 18 residues. Together with reference TRBV18 and TRBJ2-2, the CDR3 gives the full variable domain: NAGVMQNPRHLVRRRGQEARLRCSPMKGHSHVYWYRQLPEEGLKFMVYLQKENIIDESGMPKERFSAEFPKEGPSILRIQQVVRGDSAAYFCASSPPVGQGLHTGELFFGEGSRLTVL.

This clone was observed a handful of times. The rearrangement joins TRBV18 to TRBJ1-2; D is ambiguous. The CDR3 has 14 amino acids. The V and J ends lost 1 base and 3 bases respectively, with 9 bases between them. Germline CDR1 is KGHSH and CDR2 is LQKENI. CDR3 in amino acids: CASSPLGSDYGYTF. The CDR3 DNA reads TGTGCCAGCTCACCACTAGGGTCAGACTATGGCTACACCTTC.

V is TRBV9 and J is TRBJ1-1; tentative D call: TRBD1 (6 bases). The CDR3 loop spans 14 amino acids. Trimming removed 2 bases at V and 0 bases at J, with 8 bases between. The germline V gene has CDR1 SGDLS and CDR2 YYNGEE. CDR3 in DNA: TGTGCCAGCAGCGTCACAGGGATGAACACTGAAGCTTTCTTT. It encodes CASSVTGMNTEAFF.

This chain links TRBV6-5 with TRBJ1-6; no firm D call. Trimming took off 0 bases at V and 6 bases at J, with 9 bases between the two ends. The germline V gene has CDR1 MNHEY and CDR2 SVGAGI. This CDR3 contains 15 residues. Written as DNA, the CDR3 is TGTGCCAGCAGTTACTCCGCTCAGATTAATTCACCCCTCCACTTT. Its protein product is CASSYSAQINSPLHF.

This sequence joins TRBV5-6 and TRBJ2-1, with D possibly being TRBD1 or TRBD2 (5 bases each). Between the trimmed V and J ends, which lost 6 bases and 6 bases, there was a span of 16 bases. The CDR3 has 14 residues. Germline CDR1 reads SGHDT; CDR2 reads YYEEEE. The CDR3 here is CASIQLGAGNEQFF. CDR3 DNA: TGTGCCAGCATCCAACTAGGGGCAGGCAATGAGCAGTTCTTC.

The V and J genes are TRBV6-1 and TRBJ2-7; TRBD1 agrees at 11 bases. V dropped 3 bases and J dropped 3; count of bases not matched to a gene: 4. CDR1 and CDR2 from the germline V gene are MNHNS and SASEGT. This CDR3 has 15 residues. CDR3 loop: CASSEWTGGRYEQYF. The CDR3 DNA follows: TGTGCCAGCAGTGAGTGGACAGGGGGCCGCTACGAGCAGTACTTC.

The chain is built from TRBV3-1 (or the pseudogene TRBV3-2) and TRBJ1-1; D unresolved. CDR1 is LGHDT, CDR2 YNNKEL, per germline (reference sequence). This CDR3 contains 12 residues. V was pared by 4 bases and J by 3 bases, with 6 bases between. In DNA form, the CDR3 reads TGTGCCAGCAGCCGGGCCGACACTGAAGCTTTCTTT. It specifies CASSRADTEAFF.

The J gene is TRBJ1-2, the V gene TRBV28; D call uncertain. Trimming removed 3 bases at V and 7 bases at J, with 12 bases between. This CDR3 region has 13 residues. CDR1 MDHEN and CDR2 SYDVKM come from the germline V gene. This CDR3 is CASSLGRSFGYTF. The CDR3 DNA reads as TGTGCCAGCAGTTTGGGAAGGAGTTTTGGCTACACCTTC.

The rearrangement links TRBV4-2 to TRBJ2-7, with D possibly being TRBD2 (6 bases). V was pared by 0 bases and J by 3 bases, with 12 bases between. There are 15 residues in the CDR3. Germline lookup yields CDR1 LGHNA and CDR2 YNFKEQ. The CDR3 DNA is TGTGCCAGCAGCCAAGATCCCGCGGGATACTACGAGCAGTACTTC. It specifies CASSQDPAGYYEQYF.

This chain uses TRBV7-2 with TRBJ1-3; the D gene is possibly TRBD1 (6 bases). The CDR3 has 15 residues. Trimming took 3 bases from V and 0 from J, leaving 9 bases between them. CDR1 and CDR2 from the germline V gene are SGHTA and FQGNSA. CDR3 sequence (DNA): TGTGCCAGCAGCTTGACAGGCAACTCTGGAAACACCATATATTTT. Translating it yields CASSLTGNSGNTIYF.

The chain couples TRBV5-6 to TRBJ1-1, with a weak D call TRBD1 (5 bases). The CDR3 sequence is 17 residues long. V lost 0 bases and J lost 3, with 18 bases in between. In germline, CDR1 is SGHDT, CDR2 YYEEEE. CDR3 amino acids: CASSLEGDPEMDTEAFF. In DNA form, the CDR3 reads TGTGCCAGCAGCTTGGAAGGGGACCCTGAGATGGACACTGAAGCTTTCTTT.